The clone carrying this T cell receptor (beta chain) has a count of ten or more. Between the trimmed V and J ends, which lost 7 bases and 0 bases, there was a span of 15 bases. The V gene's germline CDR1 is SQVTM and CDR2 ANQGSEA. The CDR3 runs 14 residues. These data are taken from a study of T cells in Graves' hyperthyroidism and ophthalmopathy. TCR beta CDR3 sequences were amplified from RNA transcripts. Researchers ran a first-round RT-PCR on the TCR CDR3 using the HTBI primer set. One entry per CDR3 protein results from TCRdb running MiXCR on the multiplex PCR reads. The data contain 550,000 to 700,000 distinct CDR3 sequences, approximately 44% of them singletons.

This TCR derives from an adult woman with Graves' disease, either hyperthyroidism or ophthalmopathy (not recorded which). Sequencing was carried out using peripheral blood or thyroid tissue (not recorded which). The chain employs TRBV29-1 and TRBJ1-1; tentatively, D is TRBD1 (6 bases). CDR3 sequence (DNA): TGCAGCGGCAAGGACAGCTCTATGAACACTGAAGCTTTCTTT. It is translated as CSGKDSSMNTEAFF.